This TCR beta chain was identified in a study of graft-versus-host responses after intestinal transplantation. Study details: Recipients across the board were started on anti-thymocyte globulin induction, then kept on tacrolimus and steroids for about 3 years. Findings and limits, study-wide: The authors found GvH clones in recipient marrow, some appearing first in ileum or blood.

TCRdb keeps only in-frame clones here, not all; method: immunoSEQ multiplex PCR. The sample has approximately 13,000 clones; over 85% are singletons. The sample holds a few counts of this clone. Its antigen is still unknown. The sequences come from PBMCs, collected about 32 months after intestinal transplantation. The clonotype originates from a human patient who received an intestinal transplant, so some T cells may come from the graft donor.

CDR3 DNA: TGTGCCAGTCAGAGCGGGGGGGCTAGCACAGATACGCAGTATTTT. It yields the protein CASQSGGASTDTQYF. The chain links TRBV5-4 to TRBJ2-3; 10 positions match TRBD2. Losses at the gene ends were 8 bases for V and 0 bases for J; bases not matched to a gene: 6. This CDR3 is built from 15 residues. Germline lookup yields CDR1 SGHNT and CDR2 YYREEE (reference sequence).